The 30 T cell receptor beta chains in this list originate from one sample, sequenced in a study of blood T cell repertoires in COVID-19. Sequencing used immunoSEQ multiplex PCR; TCRdb keeps in-frame clones, though not all of them. The sample has about 17,000 clones, under 90% seen once. Sequencing was done on a sample of peripheral blood. These TCRs come from a human donor with active COVID-19. The donor label of this sample is uncertain.

This clone was recorded only once. The chain recombines TRBV10-3 with TRBJ2-3; D is perhaps TRBD1 (6 bases). The CDR3 runs 14 residues. With 6 bases removed from V and 0 bases from J, the gap between germline ends came to 10 bases. Germline V CDR1 and CDR2: ENHRY, SYGVKD. CDR3 in DNA: TGTGCCATCAGGGGGGCCTTTAGCACAGATACGCAGTATTTT. Translated, it gives CAIRGAFSTDTQYF.

The chain combines TRBV6-2 or TRBV6-3 with TRBJ2-1; the D gene is possibly TRBD2 (7 bases). V lost 2 bases, J lost 10 bases, and 15 bases lay in between. Looked up from germline, CDR1 is MNHEY and CDR2 is SVGEGT. This CDR3 is 14 amino acids long. CDR3 protein: CASSYLAGAREQFF. The CDR3 DNA is TGTGCCAGCAGTTACCTCGCGGGGGCGCGGGAGCAGTTCTTC.

The CDR3: CASSLVPGQGNTEAFF. The CDR3 DNA reads as TGTGCCAGCAGCTTAGTTCCGGGACAGGGGAACACTGAAGCTTTCTTT. V is TRBV11-1 and J is TRBJ1-1; 9 bases align to TRBD1. The CDR3 runs to 16 residues. Losses at the gene ends were 1 base for V and 1 base for J; bases not matched to a gene: 4. Looked up from germline, CDR1 is SGHAT and CDR2 is FQDESV (reference sequence).

The chain recombines TRBV18 with TRBJ2-6; 9 bases map to TRBD1. V gave up 1 base and J gave up 0 bases; unmatched junction bases: 4. Germline lookup yields CDR1 KGHSH and CDR2 LQKENI. The CDR3 sequence is 18 residues long. CDR3 in amino acids: CASSPRTGALSGANVLTF. The CDR3, as DNA: TGTGCCAGCTCACCACGGACAGGGGCTCTCTCTGGGGCCAACGTCCTGACTTTC.

The chain employs TRBV4-2 and TRBJ2-3; D gene ambiguous. CDR3 length equals 16 residues. Germline CDR1 is LGHNA and CDR2 is YNFKEQ. V lost 0 bases, J lost 4 bases, and 14 bases lay in between. The CDR3 region is CASSQDVSAEADTQYF. The CDR3 DNA follows: TGTGCCAGCAGCCAAGATGTTTCGGCCGAGGCAGATACGCAGTATTTT.

The V call is TRBV7-6, the J call TRBJ2-3; TRBD2 matches at 9 bases. Germline CDR1 and CDR2: SGHVS and FNYEAQ. V gave up 6 bases and J gave up 6 bases; unmatched junction bases: 4. This CDR3 region has 13 residues. CDR3 sequence: CASRDGLADTQYF. The CDR3 coding sequence is TGTGCCAGCAGGGACGGACTAGCGGATACGCAGTATTTT.

This rearrangement joins TRBV5-4 to TRBJ1-1; the D gene is possibly TRBD1 (6 bases). V was cut by 4 bases and J by 1 base, with 11 bases left in between. This CDR3 comprises 14 residues. The germline V gene has CDR1 SGHNT and CDR2 YYREEE (reference sequence). CDR3 sequence: CASSPGHKNTEAFF. In DNA, the CDR3 is TGTGCCAGCAGCCCGGGACATAAGAACACTGAAGCTTTCTTT.

The chain recombines TRBV19 with TRBJ2-7; 7 nucleotides line up with TRBD1. V lost 5 bases to trimming and J lost 6 bases; unmatched junction nucleotides: 10. Germline lookup yields CDR1 LNHDA and CDR2 SQIVND (reference sequence). The CDR3 is 14 residues long. As DNA, the CDR3 is TGTGCCAGTAGTGGGCGACAGGGTTTGAGCGAGCAGTACTTC. Translating gives CASSGRQGLSEQYF.

This clone was detected a few times. This rearrangement joins TRBV6-2 or TRBV6-3 to TRBJ2-7; 9 bases are shared with TRBD1. Per the germline V gene, CDR1 is MNHEY and CDR2 is SVGEGT. Trimming cost V 2 bases and J 4 bases; bases outside gene matches: 6. The length of the CDR3 is 15 residues. DNA for the CDR3: TGTGCCAGCAGTTACGGAGGACAGGGGACGTACGAGCAGTACTTC. It specifies CASSYGGQGTYEQYF.

The chain combines TRBV5-6 with TRBJ2-3; D possibly corresponds to TRBD2 (5 bases). This CDR3 has 17 residues. With 2 bases removed from V and 3 bases from J, the gap between germline ends came to 19 bases. CDR1 and CDR2 from the germline V gene are SGHDT and YYEEEE. The CDR3 bases are TGTGCCAGCAGCTTTTTGGGGTCGGGATCATTGACAGATACGCAGTATTTT. This encodes CASSFLGSGSLTDTQYF. Together with reference TRBV5-6 and TRBJ2-3, the CDR3 gives the full variable domain: DAGVTQSPTHLIKTRGQQVTLRCSPKSGHDTVSWYQQALGQGPQFIFQYYEEEERQRGNFPDRFSGHQFPNYSSELNVNALLLGDSALYLCASSFLGSGSLTDTQYFGPGTRLTVL.

In this sample, this clone turned up once. The V gene is TRBV2, the J gene TRBJ1-2; TRBD1 matches 7 bases. V was clipped by 6 bases and J by 4 bases; unmatched bases: 8. The CDR3 contains 14 residues. Germline-derived CDR1 and CDR2 are SNHLY and FYNNEI. The CDR3 loop is CASRGDSIVYGYTF. The CDR3 DNA reads as TGTGCCAGCAGAGGGGACAGTATCGTCTATGGCTACACCTTC. The entire variable domain, with the rest obtained from reference TRBV2 and TRBJ1-2, is as follows: EPEVTQTPSHQVTQMGQEVILRCVPISNHLYFYWYRQILGQKVEFLVSFYNNEISEKSEIFDDQFSVERPDGSNFTLKIRSTKLEDSAMYFCASRGDSIVYGYTFGSGTRLTVV.

The CDR3 region is CASSPRGMSTEAFF. The CDR3 coding sequence is TGTGCCAGCTCACCGCGGGGGATGAGCACTGAAGCTTTCTTT. The chain couples TRBV18 to TRBJ1-1; a weak D match, TRBD1 (5 bases). The CDR3 length is 14 residues. Germline V gene lookup returns CDR1 KGHSH and CDR2 LQKENI. The germline V and J ends were trimmed by 3 bases and 4 bases, with 12 bases remaining between them.

The rearrangement joins TRBV5-1 to TRBJ2-3; 7 nucleotides agree with TRBD1. V was clipped by 3 bases and J by 4 bases; unmatched bases: 8. Germline values: CDR1 SGHRS, CDR2 YFSETQ. The CDR3 consists of 15 residues. In DNA form, the CDR3 reads TGCGCCAGCAGCTCACCTACAGGGGTGGCAGATACGCAGTATTTT. Amino acids: CASSSPTGVADTQYF.

The chain uses TRBV6-1 and TRBJ2-7, with D possibly TRBD1 on 5 matching bases. The germline V gene encodes CDR1 MNHNS and CDR2 SASEGT. This CDR3 spans 14 amino acids. Trimming pared 0 bases from V and 5 bases from J, leaving 11 bases between. The CDR3 spells CASSEAQGINEQYF. The CDR3 region has the DNA TGTGCCAGCAGTGAAGCGCAGGGTATCAACGAGCAGTACTTC.

J is TRBJ1-5 and V is TRBV19, with a tentative D call TRBD1 (6 bases). Per the germline V gene, CDR1 is LNHDA and CDR2 is SQIVND (reference sequence). The CDR3 length is 14 residues. Trimming pared 6 bases from V and 4 bases from J, leaving 13 bases between. CDR3 nucleotides: TGTGCCAGTAGCTGGGACATAGGGAATCAGCCCCAGCATTTT. The encoded protein is CASSWDIGNQPQHF.

The rearrangement uses TRBV6-5 and TRBJ1-1, with TRBD1 as a possible D gene (5 bases). V was pared by 2 bases and J by 5 bases, with 9 bases between. The CDR3 spans 13 residues. Germline values: CDR1 MNHEY, CDR2 SVGAGI. This CDR3 reads CASSYGTFTEAFF. Here the CDR3 DNA reads TGTGCCAGCAGTTACGGGACTTTTACTGAAGCTTTCTTT.

About this clone: Other DNA sequences from this sample encode an identical CDR3 as well. The DNA for the CDR3 is TGTGCCAGCAGTTATGAGGGACAGGGCGGCGAGCAGTACTTC. This gives the protein CASSYEGQGGEQYF. V usage is TRBV6-6 and J usage is TRBJ2-7; TRBD1 aligns across 9 bases. Germline values: CDR1 MNHNY, CDR2 SVGAGI (reference sequence). J was trimmed by 6 bases and V by 3 bases; bases with no gene match: 6. The CDR3 covers 14 residues.

The chain couples TRBV5-4 to TRBJ2-5, with TRBD2 as a possible D gene (5 bases). CDR3 size: 16 residues. Germline V CDR1 and CDR2: SGHNT, YYREEE (reference sequence). Trimming removed 3 bases at V and 2 bases at J, with 17 bases between. The CDR3 nucleotides read TGTGCCAGCAGCTCAGGTGGTGGCCGGAGGCAAGAGACCCAGTACTTC. It translates to CASSSGGGRRQETQYF.

This chain joins TRBV5-1 and TRBJ2-1, with 8 bases identical to TRBD2. V shed 4 bases, J shed 0 bases, and the junction held 15 bases outside the gene matches. The V gene's germline CDR1 is SGHRS and CDR2 YFSETQ. The CDR3 runs 19 residues. The CDR3 DNA reads TGCGCCAGCAGCCCAGGTGAGCGGGGGACTTTAAGCTCCTACAATGAGCAGTTCTTC. Encoded protein: CASSPGERGTLSSYNEQFF.

The rearrangement uses TRBV5-6 and TRBJ1-6; 9 nucleotides align to TRBD1. Germline V gives CDR1 SGHDT, CDR2 YYEEEE. The CDR3 covers 15 residues. The V gene end was trimmed by 4 bases and the J gene end by 9 bases; junction bases not matched to a gene: 8. The CDR3 here is CASSKGTGGFSPLHF. The DNA of the CDR3 is TGTGCCAGCAGCAAAGGCACAGGGGGCTTTTCACCCCTCCACTTT.

The rearrangement links TRBV7-3 to TRBJ2-1, with 9 bases matching TRBD1. Germline trimming cut 5 bases from V and 0 bases from J; bases unmatched to any gene: 2. CDR1 and CDR2 from the germline V gene are SGHTA and FQGTGA. CDR3 size: 15 residues. CDR3 residues: CASSAGQGSYNEQFF. Here the CDR3 DNA reads TGTGCCAGCAGCGCGGGACAGGGCTCCTACAATGAGCAGTTCTTC.

This chain joins TRBV19 and TRBJ2-7, with D possibly being TRBD1 (5 bases). The V end lost 1 base, the J end lost 2 bases, and 9 bases lay between the germline ends. The CDR3 extends over 14 amino acids. In germline, CDR1 is LNHDA, CDR2 SQIVND (reference sequence). CDR3 in amino acids: CASSIAQGPYEQYF. CDR3 DNA: TGTGCCAGTAGTATAGCTCAGGGCCCCTACGAGCAGTACTTC.

This chain links TRBV6-4 with TRBJ2-7; no clear D gene. Germline CDR1 and CDR2: MRHNA and SNTAGT. The CDR3 consists of 13 residues. Trimming stripped 3 bases from V and 7 bases from J, with 13 bases between. As DNA, the CDR3 is TGTGCCAGCAGTGAGACTGCATTTAGGGAGCAGTACTTC. It translates to CASSETAFREQYF.

This clone came up a few times. This sequence joins TRBV7-9 and TRBJ1-1; TRBD1 might be the D (5 bases). The germline gives CDR1 SEHNR, CDR2 FQNEAQ (reference sequence). Between the trimmed V and J ends, which lost 5 bases and 5 bases, there was a span of 30 bases. This CDR3 is built from 19 residues. CDR3: CASSGRNPTLAGVQTEAFF. In DNA form, the CDR3 reads TGTGCCAGCAGCGGACGAAACCCCACTCTTGCGGGGGTTCAGACTGAAGCTTTCTTT.

The chain combines TRBV6-6 with TRBJ1-2; D uncertain. V lost 5 bases to trimming and J lost 4 bases, with 23 bases between them. The CDR3 is made up of 17 amino acids. From germline, CDR1 is MNHNY and CDR2 SVGAGI (reference sequence). This chain's CDR3 is CASSRVISAPRAYGYTF. Written as DNA, the CDR3 is TGTGCCAGCAGTCGGGTAATCTCTGCCCCGAGGGCCTATGGCTACACCTTC.

CDR3 nucleotide sequence: TGTGCCACCGCGCTCGGGACTGAAGCTTTCTTT. This codes for CATALGTEAFF. This chain uses TRBV24-1 with TRBJ1-1; D gene uncertain. The CDR3 consists of 11 residues. Germline V gene lookup returns CDR1 KGHDR and CDR2 SFDVKD. Trimming removed 9 bases at V and 5 bases at J, with 9 bases between.

The genes are TRBV2 and TRBJ2-5; possibly TRBD2 for D (6 bases). Germline V lookup: CDR1 SNHLY, CDR2 FYNNEI. With 6 bases removed from V and 5 bases from J, the gap between germline ends came to 13 bases. There are 13 residues in the CDR3. The CDR3: CASSGGGMETQYF. CDR3 coding DNA: TGTGCCAGCAGCGGAGGCGGGATGGAGACCCAGTACTTC.

The chain recombines TRBV28 with TRBJ1-2; TRBD1 might be the D (5 bases). Germline CDR1 MDHEN, CDR2 SYDVKM. Trimming left V 4 bases short and J 0 bases short, with 12 bases between. The CDR3 is made up of 15 amino acids. The CDR3 DNA reads as TGTGCCAGCAGTTCCCTTAGGGGCACTAACTATGGCTACACCTTC. This encodes CASSSLRGTNYGYTF.

This chain links TRBV9 with TRBJ1-1, with no clear D. From germline, CDR1 is SGDLS and CDR2 YYNGEE. The CDR3 loop spans 13 amino acids. Between the trimmed V and J ends, which lost 2 bases and 1 base, there was a span of 6 bases. In DNA form, the CDR3 reads TGTGCCAGCAGCGTGGTACAGAACACTGAAGCTTTCTTT. This gives the protein CASSVVQNTEAFF.

The chain uses TRBV4-1 and TRBJ2-1; D unclear. Germline V gene data show CDR1 as MGHRA and CDR2 as YSYEKL. The CDR3 has 12 amino acids. Trimming took 2 bases from V and 4 from J, leaving 3 bases between them. In DNA, the CDR3 is TGCGCCAGCAGCCAAACTTACAATGAGCAGTTCTTC. Protein sequence: CASSQTYNEQFF.